The entry that follows covers one TCR beta chain sequence. Antigen specificity is unknown. This specimen comes from a study of T cell repertoires in cytomegalovirus infection. TCRdb analysed the reads with MiXCR anew, one entry per CDR3 protein. The sample has 650,000 to 850,000 distinct CDR3 sequences, almost 30% seen once; the top ten hold around 13%. The CDR3 runs to 16 residues. Trimming cost V 1 base and J 0 bases, with 10 bases left between them. The germline V gene has CDR1 LGHNA and CDR2 YSLEER. The specimen was cultured CD8+ T cells from PBMCs, collected from culture after CMV antigen stimulation. This rearrangement joins TRBV4-3 to TRBJ2-1, with TRBD2 as a possible D gene (6 bases). This receptor was taken from a human donor in good health (CMV status not recorded). Some clones in this sample may be carry-over from other donors' samples. CDR3 nucleotides: TGCGCCAGCAGCCAAGGGGGAGCGGGCTCCTACAATGAGCAGTTCTTC. Its translation: CASSQGGAGSYNEQFF.